This T cell receptor beta chain is from a study of blood T cells in healthy people across ages. The authors ran a second PCR of roughly 6 to 12 cycles using a sample-barcoded 5' primer and a J-beta primer mix. Each cDNA molecule, via a template-switch adaptor with 12 random nucleotides, was tagged. TCRdb itself ran the 5' RACE reads through MiXCR, one entry per CDR3 protein. This table holds just under 750,000 distinct CDR3 sequences, 22% found once. This CDR3 has 17 residues. Germline lookup yields CDR1 SGHRS and CDR2 YFSETQ. V was pared by 0 bases and J by 3 bases, with 16 bases between. Researchers collected ten milliliters of peripheral blood from every single donor. This clonotype has only a few counts. The antigen is not known. Study-level findings and limits: Estimated diversity across one million T cells was deemed an underestimate. What prevented conclusive comparison of naive and antigen-experienced cells was that PBMCs were unsorted.

Sequences were obtained from blood. This sequence was found in an older man in good health. The V gene is TRBV5-1, the J gene TRBJ2-1; unclear D gene. Written as DNA, the CDR3 is TGCGCCAGCAGCTTGGCCTGGGGTCCCTTAGTCTACAATGAGCAGTTCTTC. Its translation: CASSLAWGPLVYNEQFF.